This TCR beta chain was recorded in a study of blood T cell repertoires in COVID-19 (dated by TCRdb to 2020 to 2021). With respect to the entire study: Collaborator samples came from the United States, Italy and Spain and covered acute and convalescent phases of COVID-19. The sample metadata nearly always contained a de-identified subject ID, COVID-19 status, age in years and sex. The prospective study material was composed of cDNA or gDNA derived from T cells, B-cell-depleted T cells, or PBMCs. The repertoires were released in a freely available public database intended as a resource for research on the immune response to SARS-CoV-2. Deeply sampled blood TCRbeta repertoires from subjects exposed to, actively infected with, or recovered from COVID-19 were included in the dataset. The samples were drawn from the first 160 participants of the ongoing ImmuneRACE study and from 1,254 subjects provided by 6 global collaborators. HLA class I and class II types, where available, came from metadata supplied by the sample provider rather than from assay-based typing.

Enrolling through a virtual design, the prospective study's participants ranged in age from roughly 18 to 90 years and lived across more than 20 United States geographic areas. In the prospective study, participants were assigned to cohorts based on the clinical history participants reported in a screening survey and a study questionnaire. Each participant in the prospective study had whole blood, serum and a nasopharyngeal or oropharyngeal swab collected by mobile phlebotomists. Additional blood draws and questionnaires over an approximately two-month period could optionally be provided by prospective study participants. Before DNA extraction, blood samples from the prospective study were shipped at room temperature or frozen. In the case of this clone: Its antigen has not been determined. The input lacks base qualities; no much larger clone sits a single base away.

From the cysteine up to the phenylalanine, the CDR3 has a length of 14 residues. The read is trimmed to its CDR3 DNA, 42 bases read in frame from base 1. V lost 5 bases and J lost 1 base; the stretch between them is 11 bases long. The germline V gene (reference sequence) provides CDR1 LNHDA and CDR2 SQIVND. The immunoSEQ Assay, a bias-controlled multiplex PCR, was used to amplify TCRbeta CDR3 regions from genomic DNA. As for the authors' bioinformatics: Nucleated cell counts per sample were estimated from amplification of reference gene primers within the assay. Sequence reads were collapsed and filtered to measure the absolute abundance of every unique TCRbeta CDR3 rearrangement. Productive Simpson clonality was computed per sample as the square root of Simpson's diversity index over productive rearrangements. The source is immuneACCESS, and TCRdb retained only in-frame sequences with V and J called. Part of the clones is not carried over; for the studies checked, unresolved V genes explain less than half of this, and the remainder is unexplained. Clone size and the V and J calls come from that table; the DNA yielded D and trimming. Within this sample are 250,000 to 350,000 clones, with 90% of them counted one time only. 3.5% to 5% of the sample rests with the top ten.

On the study overall, not on this receptor specifically: The quantity of clinical and demographic metadata differed by source and by participant and was supplied without curation.

The specimen sequenced was PBMCs or T cells enriched from blood (not recorded which). The V gene is TRBV19 and the J gene is TRBJ1-1, with TRBD1 tentatively as D gene (5 bases match). The source is a woman under 30 with acute COVID-19. For the CDR3, the sequence is CASSFPGPNTEAFF. The DNA reads as follows: TGTGCCAGTAGTTTCCCAGGGCCGAACACTGAAGCTTTCTTT.